The 28 T cell receptor beta chains below were found in one sample sequenced in a study of blood T cell repertoires in COVID-19. Sequencing used immunoSEQ multiplex PCR; TCRdb keeps in-frame clones, though not all of them. In the table there are approximately 260,000 clones, roughly 90% of which are singletons. Sequenced: peripheral blood. These TCRs come from a woman aged 60-75 years with COVID-19, enrolled during active disease.

This clone was counted only a few times. The V gene is TRBV5-6, the J gene TRBJ2-7; D ambiguous. V lost 4 bases and J lost 0, with 20 bases in between. Germline V lookup: CDR1 SGHDT, CDR2 YYEEEE. The CDR3 consists of 17 residues. The CDR3 coding sequence is TGTGCCAGCAGCGCCCTGACACTGATGACATACTCCTACGAGCAGTACTTC. Translating gives CASSALTLMTYSYEQYF.

The chain recombines TRBV19 with TRBJ1-2; 7 positions agree with TRBD1. Germline CDR1 LNHDA, CDR2 SQIVND (reference sequence). After removal of 9 bases from V and 4 bases from J, the junction contained 11 bases not matched to a gene. The CDR3 is 14 residues long. CDR3 sequence: CASTTNTGAYGYTF. The CDR3 bases are TGTGCCAGCACGACCAATACAGGGGCCTATGGCTACACCTTC.

This chain uses TRBV12-5 with TRBJ1-5; weak D call: TRBD1 (5 bases). The germline V gene encodes CDR1 LGHNT and CDR2 FRNRAP. The CDR3 runs to 16 residues. The V gene lost 0 bases and the J gene lost 6 bases, with 15 bases spanning the gap. CDR3 residues: CASGLVRGRGGQPQHF. DNA for the CDR3: TGTGCTAGTGGTTTGGTACGGGGGAGAGGAGGTCAGCCCCAGCATTTT.

This chain uses TRBV7-3 with TRBJ1-2; TRBD1 matches 9 bases. V gave up 3 bases and J gave up 7 bases; unmatched junction bases: 3. CDR3 length: 13 residues. Germline loops: CDR1 SGHTA, CDR2 FQGTGA. CDR3 region: CASSLGTGFGYTF. The CDR3 DNA is TGTGCCAGCAGCTTGGGGACAGGGTTTGGCTACACCTTC.

This rearrangement joins TRBV6-5 to TRBJ1-2; tentatively, D is TRBD1 (5 bases). The CDR3 totals 12 residues. CDR1 MNHEY and CDR2 SVGAGI come from the germline V gene. The germline V and J ends were trimmed by 7 bases and 7 bases, with 13 bases remaining between them. CDR3 loop: CASTPTEGGYTF. Here the CDR3 DNA reads TGTGCCAGCACCCCGACAGAAGGTGGCTACACCTTC.

This rearrangement joins TRBV5-4 to TRBJ2-2; 10 bases are a match to TRBD1. CDR3 length: 16 residues. CDR1 and CDR2 from the germline V gene are SGHNT and YYREEE (reference sequence). V trimming: 2 bases; J trimming: 7 bases; junction bases outside the gene matches: 8. CDR3 in DNA: TGTGCCAGCAGCTTACCTCCGGGACAGGGGTTCGGGGAGCTGTTTTTT. Its translation is CASSLPPGQGFGELFF.

J is TRBJ1-2 and V is TRBV6-5; possibly TRBD1 for D (6 bases). Trimming stripped 7 bases from V and 8 bases from J, with 20 bases between. Germline loops: CDR1 MNHEY, CDR2 SVGAGI. This CDR3 has 14 residues. The DNA for the CDR3 is TGTGCCAGCACCGAAAGAGCGGACAGAGGAGGCTACACCTTC. This sequence encodes CASTERADRGGYTF.

With regard to this clone: This CDR3 is also generated by other DNA sequences in the sample. The chain uses TRBV6-5 and TRBJ1-5; TRBD1 is a possible D gene (6 bases). Germline CDR1 reads MNHEY; CDR2 reads SVGAGI. Trimming left V 2 bases short and J 6 bases short, with 8 bases between. CDR3 size: 13 residues. CDR3 sequence (DNA): TGTGCCAGCAGTTACACAGGGAGTCAGCCCCAGCATTTT. The encoded protein is CASSYTGSQPQHF.

J is TRBJ2-1 and V is TRBV25-1; TRBD2 agrees at 8 bases. J was trimmed by 14 bases and V by 4 bases; bases with no gene match: 16. The CDR3 totals 15 residues. Germline V gene data show CDR1 as MGHDK and CDR2 as SYGVNS. CDR3 DNA sequence: TGTGCCAGCAGTGTTGTTCGGGGGGGCCTAAGGGTGGAGTTCTTC. Its translation: CASSVVRGGLRVEFF.

This CDR3 is CASSLRGANYGYTF. In nucleotides, the CDR3 is TGTGCCAGCAGCTTGCGGGGGGCGAACTATGGCTACACCTTC. J is TRBJ1-2 and V is TRBV7-9; tentatively, D is TRBD1 (6 bases). The CDR3 totals 14 residues. V was shortened by 3 bases and J by 2 bases, with 10 bases between the two germline ends. Germline CDR1 SEHNR, CDR2 FQNEAQ (reference sequence).

This chain uses TRBV5-1 with TRBJ2-1; a weak D match, TRBD1 (6 bases). Germline V gene sequence: CDR1 SGHRS, CDR2 YFSETQ. The CDR3 extends over 14 amino acids. The V end was cut by 5 bases, the J end by 4 bases, with 13 bases between. CDR3 sequence: CASRGMGAYNEQFF. The CDR3 DNA sequence: TGCGCCAGCAGAGGTATGGGGGCGTACAATGAGCAGTTCTTC.

This chain uses TRBV19 with TRBJ1-2; a weak D match, TRBD1 (5 bases). CDR1 LNHDA and CDR2 SQIVND come from the germline V gene (reference sequence). The CDR3 has 13 amino acids. V was pared by 6 bases and J by 10 bases, with 18 bases between. Here the CDR3 DNA reads TGTGCCAGTAGCTACCGTGACAGCCGTGCCTACACCTTC. Translating it yields CASSYRDSRAYTF.

The V call is TRBV27, the J call TRBJ2-1; perhaps TRBD1 as D (6 bases). There are 16 residues in the CDR3. Germline V lookup: CDR1 MNHEY, CDR2 SMNVEV (reference sequence). V was pared by 7 bases and J by 0 bases, with 16 bases between. CDR3 nucleotides: TGTGCCAGCAAAGTGGACAGCCCGAGCTCCTACAATGAGCAGTTCTTC. It codes for CASKVDSPSSYNEQFF.

The V and J genes are TRBV7-2 and TRBJ2-7; TRBD1 matches 10 bases. The V gene end was trimmed by 5 bases and the J gene end by 4 bases; junction bases not matched to a gene: 5. The CDR3 is 14 amino acids. From germline, CDR1 is SGHTA and CDR2 FQGNSA. The CDR3 reads CASSPRQGAYEQYF. The CDR3 DNA sequence: TGTGCCAGCAGCCCCCGACAGGGGGCGTACGAGCAGTACTTC. Variable domain in full (rest from reference TRBV7-2 and TRBJ2-7): GAGVSQSPSNKVTEKGKDVELRCDPISGHTALYWYRQSLGQGLEFLIYFQGNSAPDKSGLPSDRFSAERTGGSVSTLTIQRTQQEDSAVYLCASSPRQGAYEQYFGPGTRLTVT.

This clone ranks as medium-sized. V usage is TRBV7-2 and J usage is TRBJ2-7; 7 bases agree with TRBD2. The CDR3 is 13 residues long. Per the germline V gene, CDR1 is SGHTA and CDR2 is FQGNSA. Unmatched junction bases numbered 4, after V lost 1 base and J lost 7 bases. Here the CDR3 reads CASSLDWRGEQYF. The CDR3 bases are TGTGCCAGCAGCTTAGATTGGCGGGGGGAGCAGTACTTC.

This chain joins TRBV28 and TRBJ2-5; D is undetermined. This CDR3 region has 13 residues. V lost 6 bases and J lost 5, with 13 bases in between. Germline CDR1 reads MDHEN; CDR2 reads SYDVKM. In DNA, the CDR3 is TGTGCCAGCAGGGGCTTGTGGGCGGAGACCCAGTACTTC. This gives the protein CASRGLWAETQYF.

CDR3 in DNA: TGTGCCAGCAGCCTCGCCGGAGGAGGGACAGATACGCAGTATTTT. It is translated as CASSLAGGGTDTQYF. The chain joins TRBV11-2 to TRBJ2-3, with D possibly matching TRBD2 (6 bases). Germline CDR1 reads SGHAT; CDR2 reads FQNNGV. The CDR3 has 15 amino acids. V dropped 5 bases and J dropped 3 bases, with 15 bases sitting between them.

The chain couples TRBV4-2 to TRBJ2-5, with a weak D call TRBD2 (5 bases). The CDR3 runs to 14 residues. The V end was cut by 4 bases, the J end by 5 bases, with 14 bases between. Per germline, CDR1 LGHNA and CDR2 YNFKEQ. CDR3 DNA sequence: TGTGCCAGCAGCCCCCGGACTTCCGCGGAGACCCAGTACTTC. This sequence encodes CASSPRTSAETQYF.

The chain employs TRBV4-1 and TRBJ2-1; D is unclear. This CDR3 contains 16 residues. Germline loops: CDR1 MGHRA, CDR2 YSYEKL. Trimming shortened V by 4 bases and J by 0 bases, and 13 bases separated the two germline ends. CDR3 DNA sequence: TGCGCCAGCAGCCCAGAAGAGGATCTCTCCTACAATGAGCAGTTCTTC. Translating it yields CASSPEEDLSYNEQFF.

The chain joins TRBV28 to TRBJ1-5; tentative D call: TRBD1 (5 bases). CDR1 and CDR2 from the germline V gene are MDHEN and SYDVKM. Trimming took 3 bases from V and 6 from J, leaving 15 bases between them. This CDR3 has 15 residues. The CDR3 nucleotides read TGTGCCAGCAGTTTGGAGGGGCGCGGGATTCAGCCCCAGCATTTT. Translating gives CASSLEGRGIQPQHF.

This clone was counted between two and nine times. This rearrangement joins TRBV19 to TRBJ1-5, with D possibly being TRBD1 (5 bases). Germline CDR1 and CDR2: LNHDA and SQIVND (reference sequence). The CDR3 sequence is 18 residues long. Trimming shortened V by 2 bases and J by 5 bases, and 22 bases separated the two germline ends. CDR3 residues: CASSILPGLGGKHQPQHF. In DNA, the CDR3 is TGTGCCAGTAGTATATTACCCGGACTGGGGGGTAAGCATCAGCCCCAGCATTTT.

The rearrangement links TRBV5-4 to TRBJ2-5, with no clear D. The ends were cut back, 4 bases at V and 5 bases at J, with 15 bases in the middle. In germline, CDR1 is SGHNT, CDR2 YYREEE (reference sequence). The CDR3 is made up of 14 amino acids. CDR3 protein: CASSRGEVRETQYF. DNA for the CDR3: TGTGCCAGCAGCCGCGGCGAGGTCCGGGAGACCCAGTACTTC.

In its sample, this clone was seen once. The CDR3 DNA is TGTGCCAGCAGCTCTGGGGGGGCCTACGAGCAGTACTTC. Translated, it gives CASSSGGAYEQYF. The chain links TRBV7-6 to TRBJ2-7, with 7 bases fitting TRBD2. CDR3 size: 13 residues. V shed 4 bases and J 2 bases; nucleotides not matched to a gene: 2. In germline, CDR1 is SGHVS, CDR2 FNYEAQ.

The chain recombines TRBV29-1 with TRBJ2-7; D is possibly TRBD1 (7 bases). V gave up 4 bases and J gave up 2 bases, with 18 bases separating them. There are 15 residues in the CDR3. Germline V lookup: CDR1 SQVTM, CDR2 ANQGSEA. The CDR3 loop is CSVAFGGQGAYEQYF. The DNA for the CDR3 is TGCAGCGTTGCGTTTGGGGGGCAGGGGGCCTACGAGCAGTACTTC.

The V and J genes are TRBV9 and TRBJ2-1; 7 nucleotides line up with TRBD1. V dropped 4 bases and J dropped 0; count of bases not matched to a gene: 13. Germline V gene lookup returns CDR1 SGDLS and CDR2 YYNGEE. The CDR3 covers 18 residues. CDR3 sequence (DNA): TGTGCCAGCAGCCCGAAGGGGGCAGTCCGGAGCTCCTACAATGAGCAGTTCTTC. Protein sequence: CASSPKGAVRSSYNEQFF.

This chain joins TRBV7-2 and TRBJ2-3; 11 nucleotides align to TRBD2. Germline V gene lookup returns CDR1 SGHTA and CDR2 FQGNSA. Trimming cost V 6 bases and J 1 base; bases outside gene matches: 0. The CDR3 spans 14 residues. CDR3 sequence reads: CASRTSGGTDTQYF. CDR3 bases: TGTGCCAGCAGGACTAGCGGGGGCACAGATACGCAGTATTTT.

Written as DNA, the CDR3 is TGCGCCAGCAGCGACTTAAAGGGGGCGGCAACTAATGAAAAACTGTTTTTT. The encoded protein is CASSDLKGAATNEKLFF. The chain uses TRBV23-1 and TRBJ1-4, with TRBD1 matching over 7 bases. TRBV23-1 is flagged as an ORF with uncertain function. Trimming at V came to 6 bases and at J to 0 bases, leaving 10 bases not matched to a gene. CDR3 length: 17 residues.

This chain joins TRBV6-5 and TRBJ1-1; TRBD1 matches at 10 bases. This CDR3 comprises 16 residues. V lost 0 bases to trimming and J lost 5 bases; unmatched junction nucleotides: 6. Per the germline V gene, CDR1 is MNHEY and CDR2 is SVGAGI. The CDR3 reads CASSYSLGQGYTEAFF. The CDR3 region has the DNA TGTGCCAGCAGTTACTCGTTGGGACAGGGGTATACTGAAGCTTTCTTT.